This T cell receptor beta chain was profiled in a study of blood T cells in healthy people across ages. Findings and caveats of the study: The long-lived group displayed more naive CD4+ cells, plus higher diversity, than the aged donors did.

Together with a sample-barcoded 5' primer, a J-beta primer mix was included in a second PCR lasting roughly 6 to 12 cycles. The template-switch adaptor, which had 12 random nucleotides, put a tag on each cDNA molecule. There were at least 3 million CDR3-containing paired-end reads obtained from each sample. TCRdb passed the 5' RACE reads through MiXCR, listing each CDR3 protein once. The sample shows roughly 680,000 distinct CDR3 sequences, around half of them seen only once. This CDR3 has 16 amino acids. The V gene end was trimmed by 4 bases and the J gene end by 5 bases; junction bases not matched to a gene: 14. The germline V gene has CDR1 SEHNR and CDR2 FQNEAQ (reference sequence). The table lists this clonotype with many counts. Its antigen is not identified.

Sequenced input: blood. The receptor comes from a woman aged 55-70 years in good health. The V and J genes are TRBV7-9 and TRBJ2-7; 7 bases are a match to TRBD2. The CDR3 is CASSSLNLGGVHEQYF. The CDR3 DNA is TGTGCCAGCAGCTCGTTAAATTTGGGAGGGGTCCACGAGCAGTACTTC.